This entry lists 24 T cell receptor beta chains sequenced from one sample in a study of blood T cell repertoires in COVID-19. Method: immunoSEQ multiplex PCR; TCRdb's copy keeps in-frame clones and lacks some. Of about 230,000 clones in the sample, approximately 80% were seen once. Sequencing was performed on peripheral blood. Receptors were obtained from a woman between 35 and 50 years old who had recovered from COVID-19.

The chain links TRBV3-1 (or the pseudogene TRBV3-2) to TRBJ1-1; D may be TRBD1 (5 bases). The CDR3 runs to 13 residues. Germline-derived CDR1 and CDR2 are LGHDT and YNNKEL (reference sequence). Deletions cut 1 base from V and 4 bases from J, with 7 bases between. The CDR3 DNA sequence: TGTGCCAGCAGCCAAGCCAGGGTCACTGAAGCTTTCTTT. The encoded protein is CASSQARVTEAFF.

Points on this clone: Germline and junction disagree at one end, which may indicate a read error. Other DNA sequences in the sample encode the same CDR3. The V gene is TRBV18, the J gene TRBJ1-4; 7 nucleotides match TRBD1. CDR1 and CDR2 (germline): KGHSH, LQKENI. This CDR3 contains 14 residues. CDR3 nucleotides: TGTGCCAGCTCACCGGGACAGTCTAATGAGAAACTGTTTTTT. This sequence encodes CASSPGQSNEKLFF.

The rearrangement joins TRBV7-9 to TRBJ2-1; TRBD1 agrees at 7 bases. The V segment lost 10 bases and the J segment 0 bases; nucleotides outside the gene matches: 3. The CDR3 spans 13 residues. Germline CDR1 and CDR2: SEHNR and FQNEAQ (reference sequence). CDR3 amino acids: CATRDSSYNEQFF. The CDR3 nucleotides read TGTGCCACCCGGGACAGCTCCTACAATGAGCAGTTCTTC.

V and J are TRBV6-2 or TRBV6-3 and TRBJ2-7; tentative D call: TRBD1 (6 bases). The CDR3 covers 18 residues. The germline V gene has CDR1 MNHEY and CDR2 SVGEGT. V was cut by 6 bases and J by 1 base, with 25 bases left in between. CDR3 loop: CASSEKLGHRKGSYEQYF. CDR3 DNA sequence: TGTGCCAGCAGCGAGAAGTTGGGACACCGAAAGGGATCCTACGAGCAGTACTTC.

The V gene is TRBV6-5, the J gene TRBJ1-4; D possibly corresponds to TRBD1 (5 bases). Germline CDR1 MNHEY, CDR2 SVGAGI. The CDR3 is 14 amino acids. The V end was cut by 6 bases, the J end by 10 bases, with 18 bases between. The CDR3 DNA sequence: TGTGCCAGCAGCCGCCCAGGATTGGGGGGAAAACTGTTTTTT. Translation: CASSRPGLGGKLFF.

The V and J genes are TRBV10-1 and TRBJ1-5; D is perhaps TRBD1 (6 bases). Per the germline V gene, CDR1 is WNHNN and CDR2 is SYGVQD (reference sequence). The germline V and J ends were trimmed by 1 base and 3 bases, with 16 bases remaining between them. The CDR3 length is 17 residues. CDR3 coding DNA: TGCGCCAGCAGTGAGTTCCACCGGCCAGGGGACAATCAGCCCCAGCATTTT. Its translation is CASSEFHRPGDNQPQHF.

V is TRBV2 and J is TRBJ1-2; D gene unclear. V lost 3 bases and J lost 2, with 13 bases in between. The CDR3 is made up of 15 amino acids. The germline V gene has CDR1 SNHLY and CDR2 FYNNEI. In DNA form, the CDR3 reads TGTGCCAGCAGTGACTTAGAAGGGAGGAACTATGGCTACACCTTC. Protein sequence: CASSDLEGRNYGYTF.

This chain links TRBV19 with TRBJ2-1; unclear D gene. The CDR3 consists of 14 residues. V dropped 9 bases and J dropped 2 bases, with 14 bases sitting between them. Germline V gene sequence: CDR1 LNHDA, CDR2 SQIVND (reference sequence). The CDR3: CASRSGSTYNEQFF. The CDR3 nucleotides are TGTGCCAGCAGGTCAGGTAGTACCTACAATGAGCAGTTCTTC.

The chain recombines TRBV11-1 with TRBJ1-5; D not certain. The CDR3 has 14 amino acids. Per germline, CDR1 SGHAT and CDR2 FQDESV (reference sequence). V was cut by 6 bases and J by 5 bases, with 14 bases left in between. This CDR3 is CASRPLTGDQPQHF. CDR3 in DNA: TGTGCCAGCAGGCCCCTGACCGGGGATCAGCCCCAGCATTTT.

The chain couples TRBV5-4 to TRBJ2-7, with 9 positions matching TRBD2. Germline V gene lookup returns CDR1 SGHNT and CDR2 YYREEE (reference sequence). The CDR3 length is 15 residues. V trimming: 3 bases; J trimming: 7 bases; junction bases outside the gene matches: 11. The chain's CDR3 is CASSSSGNFLGEQYF. In DNA form, the CDR3 reads TGTGCCAGCAGCTCTAGCGGGAACTTCCTGGGGGAGCAGTACTTC. The complete variable domain, with remaining parts taken from reference TRBV5-4 and TRBJ2-7, reads ETGVTQSPTHLIKTRGQQVTLRCSSQSGHNTVSWYQQALGQGPQFIFQYYREEENGRGNFPPRFSGLQFPNYSSELNVNALELDDSALYLCASSSSGNFLGEQYFGPGTRLTVT.

The chain couples TRBV11-2 to TRBJ2-3; 7 bases fit TRBD1. V trimming: 1 base; J trimming: 0 bases; junction bases outside the gene matches: 13. This CDR3 has 19 amino acids. The germline V gene encodes CDR1 SGHAT and CDR2 FQNNGV. The CDR3 loop reads CASSLAMLGQLTSTDTQYF. The CDR3 coding sequence is TGTGCCAGCAGCTTAGCAATGTTGGGACAGTTGACTAGCACAGATACGCAGTATTTT. Looking up the rest from reference TRBV11-2 and TRBJ2-3 gives the full variable domain: EAGVAQSPRYKIIEKRQSVAFWCNPISGHATLYWYQQILGQGPKLLIQFQNNGVVDDSQLPKDRFSAERLKGVDSTLKIQPAKLEDSAVYLCASSLAMLGQLTSTDTQYFGPGTRLTVL.

The chain recombines TRBV13 with TRBJ1-1; a weak D match, TRBD1 (5 bases). CDR3 size: 13 residues. V lost 4 bases and J 4 bases, leaving 10 bases between the germline ends. In germline, CDR1 is PRHDT, CDR2 FYEKMQ (reference sequence). CDR3 protein: CASSYLRGTEAFF. The CDR3 bases are TGTGCCAGCAGCTACCTTAGGGGCACTGAAGCTTTCTTT. Full variable domain (missing parts from reference TRBV13 and TRBJ1-1): AAGVIQSPRHLIKEKRETATLKCYPIPRHDTVYWYQQGPGQDPQFLISFYEKMQSDKGSIPDRFSAQQFSDYHSELNMSSLELGDSALYFCASSYLRGTEAFFGQGTRLTVV.

The chain has TRBV6-2 or TRBV6-3 and TRBJ2-3; 10 nucleotides agree with TRBD2. The germline gives CDR1 MNHEY, CDR2 SVGEGT. J lost 1 base, V lost 6 bases, and 19 bases had no gene match. The CDR3 has 20 residues. In nucleotides, the CDR3 is TGTGCCAGCAGCCCCTGGGGTGGGAGCGGGGGGGCCATGGGCACAGATACGCAGTATTTT. Its protein is CASSPWGGSGGAMGTDTQYF.

The chain combines TRBV11-2 with TRBJ1-2, with TRBD1 matching 9 bases. Losses at the gene ends were 5 bases for V and 4 bases for J; bases not matched to a gene: 8. The germline V gene encodes CDR1 SGHAT and CDR2 FQNNGV. This CDR3 has 15 amino acids. The CDR3 loop reads CASSPRTGEAYGYTF. The CDR3 coding sequence is TGTGCCAGCAGCCCTCGGACAGGGGAGGCCTATGGCTACACCTTC.

This clone was counted a single time. The chain joins TRBV6-1 to TRBJ1-2, with 8 bases lining up with TRBD1. The CDR3 totals 15 residues. The V gene's germline CDR1 is MNHNS and CDR2 SASEGT. Trimming at V came to 3 bases and at J to 3 bases, leaving 6 bases not matched to a gene. The DNA for the CDR3 is TGTGCCAGCAGTGATAACAGGGGGTCCTACTATGGCTACACCTTC. Its translation: CASSDNRGSYYGYTF.

This rearrangement joins TRBV29-1 to TRBJ1-1, with D possibly matching TRBD1 (6 bases). The CDR3 loop spans 15 amino acids. Germline V CDR1 and CDR2: SQVTM, ANQGSEA. Trimming took 6 bases from V and 1 from J, leaving 18 bases between them. DNA of the CDR3: TGCAGCGTCGCCGGGGGGCTAGGGGGGAACACTGAAGCTTTCTTT. Residues: CSVAGGLGGNTEAFF.

The rearrangement joins TRBV19 to TRBJ1-5; D ambiguous. Germline CDR1 is LNHDA and CDR2 is SQIVND (reference sequence). V was clipped by 8 bases and J by 5 bases, with 13 bases between them. CDR3 size: 13 residues. CDR3 amino acids: CASHGLNDQPQHF. The CDR3 coding sequence is TGTGCCAGTCACGGGTTGAATGATCAGCCCCAGCATTTT.

This rearrangement joins TRBV4-1 to TRBJ2-3, with 13 bases identical to TRBD2. The germline gives CDR1 MGHRA, CDR2 YSYEKL. V shed 3 bases and J 6 bases; nucleotides not matched to a gene: 6. The CDR3 length is 16 residues. CDR3 protein: CASSHGTSGAEDTQYF. CDR3 nucleotides: TGCGCCAGCAGCCACGGGACTAGCGGGGCTGAGGATACGCAGTATTTT.

V and J are TRBV7-2 and TRBJ2-5, with 8 bases matching TRBD2. With V trimmed by 8 bases and J by 5 bases, 16 bases remained unmatched. Germline CDR1 is SGHTA and CDR2 is FQGNSA. CDR3 length equals 16 residues. Written as DNA, the CDR3 is TGTGCCAGCGGCCTTCGGGGGGGGATAGTCAGGGAGACCCAGTACTTC. Amino acid sequence: CASGLRGGIVRETQYF. Together with reference TRBV7-2 and TRBJ2-5, the CDR3 gives the full variable domain: GAGVSQSPSNKVTEKGKDVELRCDPISGHTALYWYRQSLGQGLEFLIYFQGNSAPDKSGLPSDRFSAERTGGSVSTLTIQRTQQEDSAVYLCASGLRGGIVRETQYFGPGTRLLVL.

The V gene is TRBV2, the J gene TRBJ2-3; D is unclear. CDR1 and CDR2 (germline): SNHLY, FYNNEI. The CDR3 sequence is 11 residues long. Deletions cut 5 bases from V and 3 bases from J, with 3 bases between. The CDR3 loop is CASSPTDTQYF. As DNA, the CDR3 is TGTGCCAGCAGTCCTACAGATACGCAGTATTTT.

This sequence joins TRBV13 and TRBJ1-2; possibly TRBD1 for D (5 bases). V lost 2 bases and J lost 5, with 21 bases in between. The CDR3 is 17 residues long. Germline loops: CDR1 PRHDT, CDR2 FYEKMQ (reference sequence). CDR3 residues: CASSLNAGITGSYGYTF. The CDR3 coding sequence is TGTGCCAGCAGCTTAAATGCGGGAATTACAGGTAGTTATGGCTACACCTTC.

The CDR3 region is CASSPPGQTYEQYF. The DNA of the CDR3 is TGTGCCAGCAGCCCCCCAGGACAGACCTACGAGCAGTACTTC. This chain connects TRBV11-3 to TRBJ2-7; maybe TRBD1 (6 bases). Trimming pared 5 bases from V and 2 bases from J, leaving 13 bases between. The CDR3 runs 14 residues. The germline gives CDR1 SGHNT, CDR2 YENEEA. Using reference TRBV11-3 and TRBJ2-7 for the parts outside the CDR3, the full variable domain is EAGVVQSPRYKIIEKKQPVAFWCNPISGHNTLYWYLQNLGQGPELLIRYENEEAVDDSQLPKDRFSAERLKGVDSTLKIQPAELGDSAVYLCASSPPGQTYEQYFGPGTRLTVT.

The rearrangement links TRBV6-5 to TRBJ2-7, with 11 nucleotides matching TRBD1. Germline lookup yields CDR1 MNHEY and CDR2 SVGAGI. The trim removed 2 bases at V and 4 bases at J, leaving 1 base unmatched. This CDR3 has 14 residues. The CDR3 sequence is CASSYGQGAYEQYF. CDR3 in DNA: TGTGCCAGCAGTTACGGACAGGGGGCGTACGAGCAGTACTTC.

The rearrangement uses TRBV5-1 and TRBJ1-6, with 7 bases fitting TRBD1. The ends lost 1 base at V and 9 bases at J; junction bases unmatched: 13. Looked up from germline, CDR1 is SGHRS and CDR2 is YFSETQ. CDR3 length: 17 amino acids. In nucleotides, the CDR3 is TGCGCCAGCAGCTTGTGGAGCGCACAGGGGATTGGTTCACCCCTCCACTTT. This encodes CASSLWSAQGIGSPLHF.